Listed below are T cell receptor beta chains from one sample, sequenced in a study of blood T cell repertoires in COVID-19. Produced via immunoSEQ multiplex PCR; TCRdb's table is partial and in-frame only. The sample has almost 85,000 clones, 65% to 85% seen once. Specimen: peripheral blood. The receptors were gathered from an elderly man with active or convalescent COVID-19. Each CDR3 is given with its conserved first and last residue. The D gene is left open where the match is weak. Size is stated for part of the rows, as once, few or many counts, or as a class when the clone is expanded.

TGTGCCAGCAGCGCAGGGTTTTTGGACAATCAGCCCCAGCATTTT	CASSAGFLDNQPQHF	TRBJ1-5	NA	15	NA	TRBV7-9
TGTGCCAGTAGTATCTCCCCGACAGGCCCCTTGAACGTCTTTCGCTACACCTTC	CASSISPTGPLNVFRYTF	TRBJ1-2	NA	18	NA	TRBV19
TGTGCCAGTAAAATGGGCCATAACTATGGCTACACCTTC	CASKMGHNYGYTF	TRBJ1-2	NA	13	few	TRBV19
TGTGCCAGCATGCCTTCGTTGGGCAGGACTGAAGCTTTCTTT	CASMPSLGRTEAFF	TRBJ1-1	NA	14	NA	TRBV6-5
TGCGCCAGTACGGTCAGCCAGGGGAGCACTGAAGCTTTCTTT	CASTVSQGSTEAFF	TRBJ1-1	NA	14	few	TRBV4-1
TGCGCCAGCAGCTTGGCCTCAGGACATAATGAAAAACTGTTTTTT	CASSLASGHNEKLFF	TRBJ1-4	NA	15	once	TRBV5-1
TGTGCCTGGGACCCCGACAGGATGAACACTGAAGCTTTCTTT	CAWDPDRMNTEAFF	TRBJ1-1	NA	14	NA	TRBV30
TGTGCCAGCAGCGTATTACAGTCCCAAGAGACCCAGTACTTC	CASSVLQSQETQYF	TRBJ2-5	NA	14	NA	TRBV9
TGTGCCAGCAGTCAATATGGACAGGGGAAAGAGACCCAGTACTTC	CASSQYGQGKETQYF	TRBJ2-5	TRBD1	15	NA	TRBV25-1
TGCAGTGCTAGTCATTCGGCGAACACCGGGGAGCTGTTTTTT	CSASHSANTGELFF	TRBJ2-2	NA	14	NA	TRBV20-1
TGTGCCACCAGCAGAGGGGGAACGGCGGGGAACACTGAAGCTTTCTTT	CATSRGGTAGNTEAFF	TRBJ1-1	NA	16	NA	TRBV15
TGTGCCAGCAGCGTAGGCGGGGATGCATCCTACGAGCAGTACTTC	CASSVGGDASYEQYF	TRBJ2-7	NA	15	once	TRBV9
TGTGCCTGGAGAGCTGACACCTCGAGCTCCTACGAGCAGTACTTC	CAWRADTSSSYEQYF	TRBJ2-7	NA	15	NA	TRBV30
TGTGCCAGCAGCCTACCCCCTCCTTACGAGCAGTACTTC	CASSLPPPYEQYF	TRBJ2-7	NA	13	NA	TRBV11-2
TGTGCCAGCAGCTCGACCCTAGAGGGTCAGTTTGGTGAAAAACTGTTTTTT	CASSSTLEGQFGEKLFF	TRBJ1-4	NA	17	NA	TRBV7-9
TGTGCCAGCAGCTGGTGGGACAGGGGTCACACCGGGGAGCTGTTTTTT	CASSWWDRGHTGELFF	TRBJ2-2	TRBD1	16	once	TRBV5-4
TGTGCCAGCAGGACTATCGCGCAGAACACTGAAGCTTTCTTT	CASRTIAQNTEAFF	TRBJ1-1	NA	14	NA	TRBV2
TGCGCCAGCAGTCAACTAGCGGGGGCCGGGGCGGAGACCCAGTACTTC	CASSQLAGAGAETQYF	TRBJ2-5	TRBD2	16	once	TRBV5-1
TGCGCCAGCAGCTCCCGACAGGGTACAACCTACGAGCAGTACTTC	CASSSRQGTTYEQYF	TRBJ2-7	TRBD1	15	NA	TRBV5-1
TGTGCCTGGAGTCCGAGGGACAGGCTGACCTACGAGCAGTACTTC	CAWSPRDRLTYEQYF	TRBJ2-7	TRBD1	15	NA	TRBV30
TGTGCCAGCGAAACGAGGTACCAAGAGACCCAGTACTTC	CASETRYQETQYF	TRBJ2-5	NA	13	NA	TRBV2
TGTGCCAGCAGCTTAGGGGACTTTTACAATGAGCAGTTCTTC	CASSLGDFYNEQFF	TRBJ2-1	NA	14	NA	TRBV11-3
TGCGCCAGCAGCCAAGATTCCACAGACAATCAGCCCCAGCATTTT	CASSQDSTDNQPQHF	TRBJ1-5	NA	15	NA	TRBV4-1
TGTGCCAGCAGCGTGACAGGGGTTGGTGGGACAGATACGCAGTATTTT	CASSVTGVGGTDTQYF	TRBJ2-3	TRBD1	16	NA	TRBV7-6
TGTGCCTGGAGGAGGAACACTGAAGCTTTCTTT	CAWRRNTEAFF	TRBJ1-1	NA	11	NA	TRBV30
TGCGCCAGCAGCTTAGCAGGGGATGGCTACACCTTC	CASSLAGDGYTF	TRBJ1-2	NA	12	NA	TRBV5-1
TGCGCCAGCAGCTCCGGACAGGCGAACTCTGGAAACACCATATATTTT	CASSSGQANSGNTIYF	TRBJ1-3	TRBD1	16	NA	TRBV4-3
TGTGCCAGCAGTTACTCGAACAGGGAGCAGTTCTTC	CASSYSNREQFF	TRBJ2-1	NA	12	many	TRBV6-2/TRBV6-3
TGTGCCAGCAGTTTAAGAGGTTTTGGCAATCAGCCCCAGCATTTT	CASSLRGFGNQPQHF	TRBJ1-5	NA	15	NA	TRBV28
TGTGCCAGCAGCGTTACCGGGACAGCCTACGAGCAGTACTTC	CASSVTGTAYEQYF	TRBJ2-7	TRBD1	14	NA	TRBV7-8
TGTGCCAGCAGTTACCGACTAGCGGGGGGATACAATGAGCAGTTCTTC	CASSYRLAGGYNEQFF	TRBJ2-1	TRBD2	16	once	TRBV6-5
TGTGCCATCAGTGAGTCGGTAGGGGGCGCGCGAGAGACCCAGTACTTC	CAISESVGGARETQYF	TRBJ2-5	TRBD1	16	NA	TRBV10-3
TGTGCCAGCTCAAGCCGACAGGGAGCCTACGAGCAGTACTTC	CASSSRQGAYEQYF	TRBJ2-7	TRBD1	14	NA	TRBV18
TGTGCCAGTTCAGGGTCGGGGGCAACTAATGAAAAACTGTTTTTT	CASSGSGATNEKLFF	TRBJ1-4	NA	15	few	TRBV2
TGCGCCAGCAGCCAAGGAGCGGGAGCCTCAGATACGCAGTATTTT	CASSQGAGASDTQYF	TRBJ2-3	TRBD2	15	NA	TRBV4-3
TGTGCCAGCAGCCGCCGGGACAGGGGGCGTCTGGATGAGCAGTTCTTC	CASSRRDRGRLDEQFF	TRBJ2-1	TRBD1	16	NA	TRBV7-9
TGTGCCAGCAGCGCCCCCCGTAGCACTGAAGCTTTCTTT	CASSAPRSTEAFF	TRBJ1-1	NA	13	NA	TRBV9
TGTGCCAGCAGATGGACTAGCGGGGACTACGAGCAGTACTTC	CASRWTSGDYEQYF	TRBJ2-7	TRBD2	14	once	TRBV6-5
TGTGCCAGCAGCTCCGGACTAGCGGGGGGCCCTAGCTCCTACAATGAGCAGTTCTTC	CASSSGLAGGPSSYNEQFF	TRBJ2-1	TRBD2	19	NA	TRBV9
TGTGCCAGCAGCTTGAGGAGGGTAGTTGTGTCTGATTCACCCCTCCACTTT	CASSLRRVVVSDSPLHF	TRBJ1-6	NA	17	NA	TRBV5-8
TGTGCCAGCAGCTTAGCCGGGACAGGGAACACCGGGGAGCTGTTTTTT	CASSLAGTGNTGELFF	TRBJ2-2	TRBD1	16	once	TRBV7-8
TGTGCCAGCAGCGTAGGAACAGGCTCCGGCGAGCAGTACTTC	CASSVGTGSGEQYF	TRBJ2-7	NA	14	few	TRBV9
TGTGCCAGCAGCCCCCTGCGGGACAGGGTCCTTAAGAACACTGAAGCTTTCTTT	CASSPLRDRVLKNTEAFF	TRBJ1-1	TRBD1	18	NA	TRBV7-3
TGTGCCAGCAGTGAATACGCCAGCGGGAGAGGTGAGCAGTACTTC	CASSEYASGRGEQYF	TRBJ2-7	TRBD2	15	NA	TRBV25-1
TGTGCCAGCAGTTTAACTAGCGGGGGAACCTACGAGCAGTACTTC	CASSLTSGGTYEQYF	TRBJ2-7	TRBD2	15	NA	TRBV28
TGTGCCAGCAGCCTGGGGGCGGGGGAAGAGACCCAGTACTTC	CASSLGAGEETQYF	TRBJ2-5	NA	14	NA	TRBV3-1/TRBV3-2
TGTGCCAGCAGAATCGGACAGGGTTTTCCTAGCTACACCTTC	CASRIGQGFPSYTF	TRBJ1-2	TRBD1	14	once	TRBV6-5
TGTGCCAGCAGCTTGGAGTCGGTAGGGGGACCCAGAGTCACTGAAGCTTTCTTT	CASSLESVGGPRVTEAFF	TRBJ1-1	NA	18	NA	TRBV5-5
TGTGCCAGCAGCCAAGATCGAGGGACTAGCTCCCCAGATACGCAGTATTTT	CASSQDRGTSSPDTQYF	TRBJ2-3	TRBD2	17	NA	TRBV14
TGTGCCATCAGTGCTTCGGGGGTAGAAGAGACCCAGTACTTC	CAISASGVEETQYF	TRBJ2-5	NA	14	once	TRBV10-3
TGTGCCAGCAGCGCAGGACTAGCGGGAGGAAACGAGCAGTACTTC	CASSAGLAGGNEQYF	TRBJ2-7	TRBD2	15	NA	TRBV11-2
TGTGCCACCAGTGCTAGCGGGGGAGATACGCAGTATTTT	CATSASGGDTQYF	TRBJ2-3	TRBD2	13	NA	TRBV24-1
TGTGCCAGCAGCCTCGGGGAGTCCGAGCAGTACTTC	CASSLGESEQYF	TRBJ2-7	NA	12	few	TRBV2